A selection of T cell receptor beta chains follows, all from one sample in a study of blood T cell repertoires in COVID-19. Clones were sequenced by immunoSEQ multiplex PCR, and TCRdb holds only the in-frame ones, with some missing. The sample comprises more than 85,000 clones, about 90% of which are singletons, and more than 4% rests with the top ten. The source material was peripheral blood. Receptors originate from a human donor in a cohort sampled during active COVID-19. The CDR3 runs from the conserved cysteine through the conserved F or W. The order of the fields is D gene, J gene, V gene, clone size, CDR3 protein, CDR3 DNA. The D gene is left open where the match is weak. Some rows have no size entry. The others give once, few or many, or a class for an expanded clone.

TRBD1	TRBJ2-3	TRBV19	.	CASSGGTWTGLTDTQYF	TGTGCCAGTAGTGGGGGAACTTGGACAGGGCTCACAGATACGCAGTATTTT
TRBD1	TRBJ2-2	TRBV29-1	.	CSVEPRTGFNTGELFF	TGCAGCGTTGAGCCCCGGACAGGGTTCAACACCGGGGAGCTGTTTTTT
.	TRBJ1-1	TRBV7-3	.	CASSSLGGNTEAFF	TGTGCCAGCAGCTCCCTAGGGGGGAACACTGAAGCTTTCTTT
.	TRBJ2-1	TRBV7-2	.	CASSLAGVSSAYNEQFF	TGTGCCAGCAGCTTAGCGGGGGTTTCTAGCGCCTACAATGAGCAGTTCTTC
.	TRBJ1-2	TRBV5-1	.	CASSSTAINYGYTF	TGCGCCAGCAGCTCGACAGCGATTAACTATGGCTACACCTTC
TRBD1	TRBJ1-3	TRBV27	.	CASRTGIAGNTIYF	TGTGCCAGCAGGACAGGGATTGCCGGAAACACCATATATTTT
TRBD2	TRBJ2-3	TRBV2	.	CASRLAGSTDTQYF	TGTGCCAGCAGGCTAGCGGGTTCCACAGATACGCAGTATTTT
.	TRBJ2-2	TRBV18	.	CASSPNQVTGELFF	TGTGCCAGCTCGCCGAATCAGGTCACCGGGGAGCTGTTTTTT
TRBD1	TRBJ1-1	TRBV5-1	.	CASSQRTGNTEAFF	TGCGCCAGCAGCCAACGGACAGGGAACACTGAAGCTTTCTTT
.	TRBJ2-1	TRBV5-4	.	CASSFGGPSSYNEQFF	TGTGCCAGCAGCTTCGGGGGTCCCAGCTCCTACAATGAGCAGTTCTTC
.	TRBJ1-6	TRBV10-3	.	CAISEQQFNSPLHF	TGTGCCATCAGTGAGCAACAGTTTAATTCACCCCTCCACTTT
.	TRBJ2-1	TRBV7-2	.	CASSLGWTVNEQFF	TGTGCCAGCAGCTTAGGCTGGACAGTTAATGAGCAGTTCTTC
TRBD1	TRBJ2-3	TRBV7-3	few	CASSPGQPTDTQYF	TGTGCCAGCAGCCCGGGACAGCCTACAGATACGCAGTATTTT
TRBD2	TRBJ2-3	TRBV4-1	.	CASSQFPTSGATDTQYF	TGCGCCAGCAGCCAATTTCCGACTAGCGGGGCCACAGATACGCAGTATTTT
TRBD1	TRBJ1-6	TRBV30	few	CAWKLGQNNSPLHF	TGTGCCTGGAAGTTGGGACAGAATAATTCACCCCTCCACTTT
.	TRBJ2-7	TRBV6-5	.	CASSPLRQSSYEQYF	TGTGCCAGCAGTCCCCTTAGACAGAGCTCCTACGAGCAGTACTTC
TRBD2	TRBJ2-1	TRBV5-1	.	CASSLARIAGAPSSYNEQFF	TGCGCCAGCAGCTTGGCCCGAATAGCGGGCGCCCCTAGCTCCTACAATGAGCAGTTCTTC
TRBD1	TRBJ2-1	TRBV9	once	CASSGGQGWGGEQFF	TGTGCCAGCAGCGGGGGACAGGGATGGGGAGGTGAGCAGTTCTTC
TRBD1	TRBJ1-1	TRBV3-1/TRBV3-2	once	CASSLRDSYMNTEAFF	TGTGCCAGCAGCCTGAGGGACAGCTACATGAACACTGAAGCTTTCTTT
.	TRBJ1-1	TRBV9	.	CASSVQPLRIITEAFF	TGTGCCAGCAGCGTCCAACCCTTGCGGATAATCACTGAAGCTTTCTTT
TRBD2	TRBJ2-2	TRBV7-2	.	CASRGAGHTGELFF	TGTGCCAGCAGGGGAGCGGGGCATACCGGGGAGCTGTTTTTT
.	TRBJ1-2	TRBV2	.	CASSQGETYGYTF	TGTGCCAGCTCCCAAGGGGAAACCTATGGCTACACCTTC
.	TRBJ2-5	TRBV24-1	.	CATSDGDNQETQYF	TGTGCCACCAGTGATGGGGACAACCAAGAGACCCAGTACTTC
.	TRBJ2-7	TRBV20-1	.	CSASGLANEQYF	TGCAGTGCTAGTGGTCTAGCAAACGAGCAGTACTTC
.	TRBJ1-3	TRBV7-2	.	CASSLSARGSGNTIYF	TGTGCCAGCAGCTTATCCGCCCGGGGGTCTGGAAACACCATATATTTT
.	TRBJ1-3	TRBV9	.	CASSRMGQLYSGNTIYF	TGTGCCAGCAGTCGAATGGGGCAGCTTTACTCTGGAAACACCATATATTTT
.	TRBJ2-7	TRBV9	.	CASSASRGSYEQYF	TGTGCCAGCAGCGCCTCTAGGGGGTCCTACGAGCAGTACTTC
TRBD1	TRBJ2-7	TRBV29-1	.	CSVGGQGVGEQYF	TGCAGCGTTGGGGGACAGGGGGTTGGCGAGCAGTACTTC
.	TRBJ1-3	TRBV18	.	CASSPQDTLGTIYF	TGTGCCAGCTCACCACAGGACACTTTAGGGACCATATATTTT
.	TRBJ1-4	TRBV7-2	.	CASSLGSREKLFF	TGTGCCAGCAGCTTAGGCTCGAGGGAAAAACTGTTTTTT
.	TRBJ1-1	TRBV30	.	CAWSVSRVGFF	TGTGCCTGGAGTGTATCCAGGGTCGGTTTCTTT
.	TRBJ1-2	TRBV27	.	CASCLGRGGSLVGGYTF	TGTGCCAGCTGCCTAGGGAGGGGTGGCAGCTTGGTAGGTGGCTACACCTTC
.	TRBJ2-7	TRBV7-9	.	CASSFQASYEQYF	TGTGCCAGCAGCTTTCAAGCGTCCTACGAGCAGTACTTC
.	TRBJ2-2	TRBV2	.	CASQGGNTGELFF	TGTGCCAGCCAAGGAGGGAACACCGGGGAGCTGTTTTTT
TRBD2	TRBJ2-3	TRBV6-4	.	CASSTGLAGPSTDTQYF	TGTGCCAGCAGTACGGGACTAGCGGGGCCTAGCACAGATACGCAGTATTTT
.	TRBJ1-3	TRBV5-6	.	CASSPQWSAGNTIYF	TGTGCCAGCAGCCCCCAATGGTCAGCTGGAAACACCATATATTTT
.	TRBJ1-2	TRBV18	.	CASSPSREGGYTF	TGTGCCAGCTCACCTTCCAGGGAGGGTGGCTACACCTTC
TRBD1	TRBJ2-7	TRBV7-2	few	CASSSRTGSYEQYF	TGTGCCAGCAGCTCCCGGACAGGTTCCTACGAGCAGTACTTC
TRBD2	TRBJ2-3	TRBV2	.	CASRGGTSADTQYF	TGTGCCAGCAGGGGAGGGACCAGTGCAGATACGCAGTATTTT
.	TRBJ2-6	TRBV18	once	CASSRIASRTGANVLTF	TGTGCCAGCTCAAGGATAGCCTCCAGAACTGGGGCCAACGTCCTGACTTTC
.	TRBJ1-1	TRBV6-2/TRBV6-3	.	CASSDPQGGFPEAFF	TGTGCCAGCAGCGACCCACAGGGTGGATTTCCTGAAGCTTTCTTT
TRBD2	TRBJ2-1	TRBV7-3	.	CASSDRTSGSSNEQFF	TGTGCCAGCAGCGATCGGACTAGCGGGAGCTCCAATGAGCAGTTCTTC
.	TRBJ1-2	TRBV15	.	CATSRERESYGYTF	TGTGCCACCAGCAGAGAGAGGGAGAGTTATGGCTACACCTTC
.	TRBJ2-6	TRBV30	.	CAWTVISGANVLTF	TGTGCCTGGACAGTTATCTCTGGGGCCAACGTCCTGACTTTC
.	TRBJ1-3	TRBV7-5	.	CARSLGPGPQVVNTIYF	TGTGCCAGAAGCTTAGGGCCCGGTCCTCAGGTCGTAAACACCATATATTTT
TRBD2	TRBJ2-1	TRBV15	.	CATGTSGRYSYNEQFF	TGTGCCACCGGGACTAGCGGGAGGTACTCCTACAATGAGCAGTTCTTC
TRBD2	TRBJ2-1	TRBV12-5	.	CASGLVRTSGREGGPYNEQFF	TGTGCTAGTGGTTTGGTTCGGACTAGCGGGAGGGAAGGAGGACCCTACAATGAGCAGTTCTTC
TRBD1	TRBJ1-1	TRBV18	.	CASSPPYDRDEAFF	TGTGCCAGCTCACCCCCCTATGACAGGGATGAAGCTTTCTTT
TRBD2	TRBJ2-3	TRBV5-6	.	CASSLLAGGSTDTQYF	TGTGCCAGCAGCTTGTTAGCGGGGGGTAGCACAGATACGCAGTATTTT
TRBD2	TRBJ2-3	TRBV7-8	.	CASTGGGGLATDTQYF	TGTGCCAGCACCGGAGGGGGGGGACTAGCCACAGATACGCAGTATTTT
TRBD1	TRBJ1-2	TRBV18	.	CASSRGQGDYGYTF	TGTGCCAGCTCACGAGGACAGGGGGACTATGGCTACACCTTC
.	TRBJ2-1	TRBV7-3	once	CASSPSGSSYNEQFF	TGTGCCAGCAGCCCAAGCGGAAGCTCCTACAATGAGCAGTTCTTC
.	TRBJ2-7	TRBV5-4	.	CASSLGPGGDEQYF	TGTGCCAGCAGCTTGGGGCCAGGCGGGGACGAGCAGTACTTC
.	TRBJ1-4	TRBV15	.	CATSRTREGEKLFF	TGTGCCACCAGCAGAACACGGGAGGGTGAAAAACTGTTTTTT
.	TRBJ1-6	TRBV27	.	CASSLNGSPLHF	TGTGCCAGCAGTTTAAACGGTTCACCCCTCCACTTT
.	TRBJ1-6	TRBV6-5	.	CASSYRPQGNSPLHF	TGTGCCAGCAGTTACAGGCCACAGGGCAATTCACCCCTCCACTTT
.	TRBJ1-1	TRBV4-1	once	CASSQSILKGQNTEAFF	TGCGCCAGCAGCCAATCCATCCTAAAAGGACAGAACACTGAAGCTTTCTTT
.	TRBJ1-1	TRBV28	.	CASSTNRDTEAFF	TGTGCCAGCAGTACCAACAGGGATACTGAAGCTTTCTTT
.	TRBJ1-1	TRBV5-1	once	CASSLNRGDEAFF	TGCGCCAGCAGCTTGAACCGGGGGGATGAAGCTTTCTTT
TRBD2	TRBJ2-1	TRBV14	.	CASSFSGKGFGNEQFF	TGTGCCAGCAGCTTTAGCGGGAAAGGGTTTGGCAATGAGCAGTTCTTC